The 2 T cell receptor beta chains in this list originate from one sample, sequenced in a study of identical twins. TCRdb redid the calling of the 5' RACE reads with MiXCR, one entry per CDR3 protein. The sample records some 710,000 distinct CDR3 sequences, less than 7% being singletons. Sample: naive T cells sorted from blood. These receptors all stem from a man aged 18 to 29 in good health.

This clonotype was seen a handful of times. The chain has TRBV9 and TRBJ2-3; 8 bases are a match to TRBD2. The germline gives CDR1 SGDLS, CDR2 YYNGEE. J gave up 1 base and V 1 base, and 2 bases lay outside the gene matches. The CDR3 spans 15 residues. CDR3 residues: CASSVSGSGTDTQYF. The CDR3 region has the DNA TGTGCCAGCAGCGTAAGCGGGAGCGGCACAGATACGCAGTATTTT.

This clonotype was seen ten or more times. The chain recombines TRBV10-3 with TRBJ2-7, with 8 bases fitting TRBD1. The CDR3 runs to 19 residues. Germline values: CDR1 ENHRY, CDR2 SYGVKD. V shed 2 bases and J 0 bases; nucleotides not matched to a gene: 15. The CDR3 nucleotides read TGTGCCATCAGTGAGGGGACTTTTAGACAGGGGCCAAACTCCTACGAGCAGTACTTC. The encoded protein is CAISEGTFRQGPNSYEQYF.